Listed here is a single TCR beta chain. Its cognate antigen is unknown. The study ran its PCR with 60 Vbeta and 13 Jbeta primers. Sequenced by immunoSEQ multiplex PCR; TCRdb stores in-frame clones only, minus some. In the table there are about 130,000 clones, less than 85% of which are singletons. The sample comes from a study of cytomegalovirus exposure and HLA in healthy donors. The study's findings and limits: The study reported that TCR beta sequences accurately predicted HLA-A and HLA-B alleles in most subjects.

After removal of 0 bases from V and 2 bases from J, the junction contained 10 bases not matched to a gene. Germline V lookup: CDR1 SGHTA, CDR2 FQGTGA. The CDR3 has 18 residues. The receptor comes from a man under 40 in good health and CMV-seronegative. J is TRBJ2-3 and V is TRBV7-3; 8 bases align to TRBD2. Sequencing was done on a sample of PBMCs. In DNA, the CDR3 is TGTGCCAGCAGCTTAACGTGGCGGGAGGCCGCTGTCACAGATACGCAGTATTTT. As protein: CASSLTWREAAVTDTQYF. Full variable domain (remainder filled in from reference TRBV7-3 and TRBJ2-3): GAGVSQTPSNKVTEKGKYVELRCDPISGHTALYWYRQSLGQGPEFLIYFQGTGAADDSGLPNDRFFAVRPEGSVSTLKIQRTERGDSAVYLCASSLTWREAAVTDTQYFGPGTRLTVL.